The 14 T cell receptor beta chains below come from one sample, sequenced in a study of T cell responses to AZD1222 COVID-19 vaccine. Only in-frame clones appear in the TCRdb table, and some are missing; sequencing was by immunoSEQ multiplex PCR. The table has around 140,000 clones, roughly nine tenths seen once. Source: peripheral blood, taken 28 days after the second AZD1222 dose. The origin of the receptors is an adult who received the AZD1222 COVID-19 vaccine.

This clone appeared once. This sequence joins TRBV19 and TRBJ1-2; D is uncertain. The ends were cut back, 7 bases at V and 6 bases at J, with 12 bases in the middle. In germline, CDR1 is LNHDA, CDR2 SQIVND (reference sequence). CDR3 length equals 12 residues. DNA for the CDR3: TGTGCCAGTACTGAGGGAGAACATGGCTACACCTTC. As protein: CASTEGEHGYTF.

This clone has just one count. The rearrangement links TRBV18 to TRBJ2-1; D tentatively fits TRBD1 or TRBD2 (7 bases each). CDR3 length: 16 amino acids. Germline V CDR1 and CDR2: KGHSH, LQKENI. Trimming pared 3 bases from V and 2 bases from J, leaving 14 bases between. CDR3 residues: CASSPPQGGAYNEQFF. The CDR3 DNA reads TGTGCCAGCTCACCCCCCCAGGGGGGGGCCTACAATGAGCAGTTCTTC.

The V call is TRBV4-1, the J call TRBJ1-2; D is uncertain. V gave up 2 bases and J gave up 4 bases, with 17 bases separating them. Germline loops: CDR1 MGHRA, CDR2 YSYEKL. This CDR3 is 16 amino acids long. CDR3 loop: CASSQRWAAGLYGYTF. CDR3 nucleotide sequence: TGCGCCAGCAGCCAAAGGTGGGCCGCCGGTCTCTATGGCTACACCTTC.

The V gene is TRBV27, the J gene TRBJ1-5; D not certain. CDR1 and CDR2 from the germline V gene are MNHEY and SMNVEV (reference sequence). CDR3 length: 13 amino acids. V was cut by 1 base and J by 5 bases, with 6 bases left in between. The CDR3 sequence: CASSLWGYQPQHF. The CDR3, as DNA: TGTGCCAGCAGTTTATGGGGATATCAGCCCCAGCATTTT.

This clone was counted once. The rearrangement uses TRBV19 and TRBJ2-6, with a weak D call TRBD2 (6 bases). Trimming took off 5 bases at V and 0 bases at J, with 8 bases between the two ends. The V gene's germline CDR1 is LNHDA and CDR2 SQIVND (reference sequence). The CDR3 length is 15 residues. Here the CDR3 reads CASSLGGSGANVLTF. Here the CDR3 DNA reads TGTGCCAGTAGTCTGGGGGGCTCTGGGGCCAACGTCCTGACTTTC.

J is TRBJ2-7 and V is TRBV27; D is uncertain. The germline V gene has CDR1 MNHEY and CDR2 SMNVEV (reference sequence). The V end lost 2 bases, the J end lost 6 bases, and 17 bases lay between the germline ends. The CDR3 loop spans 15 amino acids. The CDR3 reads CASSLEGIATAEQYF. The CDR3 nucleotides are TGTGCCAGCAGTTTAGAAGGGATTGCAACAGCCGAGCAGTACTTC.

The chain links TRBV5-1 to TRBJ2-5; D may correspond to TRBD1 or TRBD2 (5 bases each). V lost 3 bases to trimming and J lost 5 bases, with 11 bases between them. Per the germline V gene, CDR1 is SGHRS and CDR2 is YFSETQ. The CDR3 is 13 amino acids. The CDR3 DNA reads TGCGCCAGCAGCTCAGGGAGTTGGGAGACCCAGTACTTC. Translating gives CASSSGSWETQYF.

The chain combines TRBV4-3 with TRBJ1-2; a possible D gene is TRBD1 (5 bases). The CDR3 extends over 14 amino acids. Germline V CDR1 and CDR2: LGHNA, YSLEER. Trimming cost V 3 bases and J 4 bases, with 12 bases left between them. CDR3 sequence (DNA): TGCGCCAGCAGCCACCCGGGGACTGGCTATGGCTACACCTTC. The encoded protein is CASSHPGTGYGYTF.

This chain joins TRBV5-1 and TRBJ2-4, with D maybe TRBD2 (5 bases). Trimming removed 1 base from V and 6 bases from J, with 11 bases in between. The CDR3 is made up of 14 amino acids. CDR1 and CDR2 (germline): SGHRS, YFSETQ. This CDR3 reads CASSLSARGNIQYF. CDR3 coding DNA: TGCGCCAGCAGCTTGTCTGCCCGGGGAAACATTCAGTACTTC. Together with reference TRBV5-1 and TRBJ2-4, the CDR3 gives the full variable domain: KAGVTQTPRYLIKTRGQQVTLSCSPISGHRSVSWYQQTPGQGLQFLFEYFSETQRNKGNFPGRFSGRQFSNSRSEMNVSTLELGDSALYLCASSLSARGNIQYFGAGTRLSVL.

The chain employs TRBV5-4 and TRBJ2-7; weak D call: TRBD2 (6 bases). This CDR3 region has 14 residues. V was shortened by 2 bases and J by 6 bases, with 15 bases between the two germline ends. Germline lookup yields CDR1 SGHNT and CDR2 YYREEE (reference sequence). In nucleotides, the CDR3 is TGTGCCAGCAGCTTCGGGCCTGGGACTCTCGAGCAGTACTTC. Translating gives CASSFGPGTLEQYF.

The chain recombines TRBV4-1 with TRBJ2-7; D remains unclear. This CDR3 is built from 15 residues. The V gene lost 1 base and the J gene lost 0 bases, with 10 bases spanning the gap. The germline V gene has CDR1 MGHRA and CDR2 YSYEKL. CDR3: CASSQAYGLSYEQYF. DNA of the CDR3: TGCGCCAGCAGCCAAGCGTACGGCCTCTCCTACGAGCAGTACTTC.

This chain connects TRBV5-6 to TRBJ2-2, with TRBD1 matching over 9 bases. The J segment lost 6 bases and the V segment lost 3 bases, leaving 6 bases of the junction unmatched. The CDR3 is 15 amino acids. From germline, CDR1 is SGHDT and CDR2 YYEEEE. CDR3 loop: CASSSGTGHPGELFF. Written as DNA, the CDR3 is TGTGCCAGCAGCTCCGGGACAGGGCATCCCGGGGAGCTGTTTTTT.

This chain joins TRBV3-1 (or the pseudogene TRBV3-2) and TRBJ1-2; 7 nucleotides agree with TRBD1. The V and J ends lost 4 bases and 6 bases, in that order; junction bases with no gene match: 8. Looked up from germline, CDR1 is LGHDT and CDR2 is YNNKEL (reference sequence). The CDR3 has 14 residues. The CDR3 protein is CASSPGDRADGYTF. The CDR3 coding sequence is TGTGCCAGCAGCCCGGGAGACAGGGCCGATGGCTACACCTTC.

The CDR3 spells CASSTSLAGSTGELFF. Written as DNA, the CDR3 is TGTGCCAGCAGTACATCTCTAGCGGGGAGCACCGGGGAGCTGTTTTTT. The rearrangement links TRBV6-6 to TRBJ2-2; 9 bases align to TRBD2. The CDR3 extends over 16 amino acids. The V and J ends lost 5 bases and 4 bases, in that order; junction bases with no gene match: 8. From germline, CDR1 is MNHNY and CDR2 SVGAGI (reference sequence).